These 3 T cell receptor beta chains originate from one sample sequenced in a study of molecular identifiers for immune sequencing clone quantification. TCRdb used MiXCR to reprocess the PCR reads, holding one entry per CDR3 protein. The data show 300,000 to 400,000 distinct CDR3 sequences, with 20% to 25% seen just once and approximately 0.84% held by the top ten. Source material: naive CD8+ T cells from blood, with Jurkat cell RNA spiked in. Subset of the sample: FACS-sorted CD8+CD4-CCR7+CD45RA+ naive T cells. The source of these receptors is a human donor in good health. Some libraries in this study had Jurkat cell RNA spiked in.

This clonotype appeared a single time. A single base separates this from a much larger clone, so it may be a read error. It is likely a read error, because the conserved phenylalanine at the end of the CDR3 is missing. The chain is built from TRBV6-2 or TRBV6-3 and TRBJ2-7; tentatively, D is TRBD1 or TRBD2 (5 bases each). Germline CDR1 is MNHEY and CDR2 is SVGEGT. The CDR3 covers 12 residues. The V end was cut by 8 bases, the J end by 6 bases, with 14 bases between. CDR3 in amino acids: CASGQGVGEQYS. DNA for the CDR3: TGTGCCAGCGGCCAGGGAGTTGGCGAGCAGTACTCC.

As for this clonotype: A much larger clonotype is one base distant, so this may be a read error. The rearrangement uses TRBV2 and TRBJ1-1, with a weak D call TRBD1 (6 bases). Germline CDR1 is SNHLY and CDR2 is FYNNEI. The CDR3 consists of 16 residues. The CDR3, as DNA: TGTGCCGGCAGAACCTCTCGGGACGTCAGGGGCACTGAAGCTTTCTTT. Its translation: CAGRTSRDVRGTEAFF.

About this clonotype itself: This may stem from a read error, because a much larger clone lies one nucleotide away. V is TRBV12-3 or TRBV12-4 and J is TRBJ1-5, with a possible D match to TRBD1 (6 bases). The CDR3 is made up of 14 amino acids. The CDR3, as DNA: TGTGCCAGCAATTTATCGGACAGAACTCAGCCCCAGCATTTT. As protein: CASNLSDRTQPQHF.